This T cell receptor (beta chain) was found in a study of T cells expressing NK-cell markers. Points from the study as a whole: Clones of NKG2C+ T cells that had expanded were of unclear HCMV specificity.

TCRdb reprocessed the 5' RACE reads, with one entry per CDR3 protein and no DNA. The repertoire table contains 500,000 to 600,000 distinct CDR3 sequences. Regarding this clonotype: The antigen remains unidentified.

This CDR3 contains 18 residues. CDR1 SGHTA and CDR2 FQGNSA come from the germline V gene. V usage is TRBV7-2 and J usage is TRBJ2-3; the TCRdb D gene call, TRBD2, has no DNA to confirm it. The sequenced sample consisted of blood T cells: a sorted CD56 or NKG2C T cell subset, CD4+ or CD8+ T cells, or bulk PBMC T cells (not recorded which). This TCR was sampled from a man younger than 30 in good health. This chain's CDR3 is CASSLAVVLAGGSDTQYF.